These 32 T cell receptor beta chains were all obtained from the same sample, sequenced in a study of cytotoxic CD8 clonotypes in ibrutinib-treated CLL. Only in-frame clones appear in the TCRdb table, and some are missing; sequencing was by immunoSEQ multiplex PCR. The sample consists of 300,000 or so clones, over 60% of them appearing once. This material consisted of PBMCs, taken after 36 months of ibrutinib treatment. The source of these receptors is a human donor with chronic lymphocytic leukemia.

This clone was picked up a small number of times. The J gene is TRBJ2-3, the V gene TRBV2; 9 positions match TRBD1. Trimming removed 5 bases from V and 6 bases from J; junction bases left unmatched: 6. Germline V gene lookup returns CDR1 SNHLY and CDR2 FYNNEI. The CDR3 is made up of 14 amino acids. This CDR3 reads CASSMGQGLDTQYF. The CDR3 DNA reads TGTGCCAGCAGTATGGGACAGGGATTGGATACGCAGTATTTT.

The chain joins TRBV7-8 to TRBJ1-3; 9 bases align to TRBD1. The CDR3 covers 15 residues. Unmatched junction bases numbered 5, after V lost 2 bases and J lost 6 bases. Germline CDR1 SGHVS, CDR2 FQNEAQ. The CDR3 loop is CASSLSGQGKNTIYF. The CDR3 DNA reads as TGTGCCAGCAGCTTATCCGGACAGGGGAAAAACACCATATATTTT.

Comment on this clone: This CDR3 is also generated by other DNA sequences in the sample. The CDR3 DNA is TGTGCCAGTAGACGGACAGGGGGCAGCTACGAGCAGTACTTC. Its translation is CASRRTGGSYEQYF. V gene TRBV19 combines with J gene TRBJ2-7, with 11 bases aligning to TRBD1. J was trimmed by 3 bases and V by 6 bases; bases with no gene match: 4. In germline, CDR1 is LNHDA, CDR2 SQIVND (reference sequence). The length of the CDR3 is 14 residues.

V gene TRBV4-1 combines with J gene TRBJ1-1; D call uncertain. V was pared by 0 bases and J by 7 bases, with 9 bases between. CDR1 is MGHRA, CDR2 YSYEKL, per germline. The CDR3 extends over 13 amino acids. For the CDR3, the DNA is TGCGCCAGCAGCCAAGAACGGAATATTGAAGCTTTCTTT. Its protein is CASSQERNIEAFF.

CDR3 sequence reads: CASSRGLSTEAFF. The CDR3, as DNA: TGTGCCAGCTCTCGGGGCTTGAGCACTGAAGCTTTCTTT. V and J are TRBV18 and TRBJ1-1; D may be TRBD1 (5 bases). The germline V gene has CDR1 KGHSH and CDR2 LQKENI. This CDR3 region has 13 residues. Trimming pared 6 bases from V and 4 bases from J, leaving 12 bases between.

In this sample, this clone turned up once. The rearrangement uses TRBV27 and TRBJ1-5, with D perhaps TRBD1 (5 bases). V shed 6 bases and J shed 6 bases, with 30 bases lying between them. Germline CDR1 and CDR2: MNHEY and SMNVEV (reference sequence). The CDR3 extends over 19 amino acids. DNA for the CDR3: TGTGCCAGCAGGCCAGGGTTTCCTAAGGGACCTAAAATGTCTCAGCCCCAGCATTTT. Protein: CASRPGFPKGPKMSQPQHF.

This chain links TRBV9 with TRBJ1-4, with D possibly TRBD1 on 5 matching bases. The ends were cut back, 5 bases at V and 8 bases at J, with 10 bases in the middle. Per the germline V gene, CDR1 is SGDLS and CDR2 is YYNGEE. The CDR3 contains 12 residues. The CDR3 loop is CASRGTSEKLFF. CDR3 DNA sequence: TGTGCCAGCAGGGGGACTTCCGAAAAACTGTTTTTT.

This clone came up a few times. The genes are TRBV15 and TRBJ1-4, with 9 bases identical to TRBD1. The CDR3 is 15 amino acids. V shed 2 bases, J shed 4 bases, and the junction held 2 bases outside the gene matches. Germline loops: CDR1 LNHNV, CDR2 YYDKDF (reference sequence). This chain's CDR3 is CATSRTGGVNEKLFF. The DNA of the CDR3 is TGTGCCACCAGCAGAACAGGGGGCGTTAATGAAAAACTGTTTTTT. The full variable domain, its missing parts supplied by reference TRBV15 and TRBJ1-4, is DAMVIQNPRYQVTQFGKPVTLSCSQTLNHNVMYWYQQKSSQAPKLLFHYYDKDFNNEADTPDNFQSRRPNTSFCFLDIRSPGLGDTAMYLCATSRTGGVNEKLFFGSGTQLSVL.

The chain has TRBV13 and TRBJ2-2, with a tentative D call TRBD2 (5 bases). The CDR3 sequence is 13 residues long. Trimming cost V 5 bases and J 4 bases, with 8 bases left between them. The germline V gene has CDR1 PRHDT and CDR2 FYEKMQ (reference sequence). The CDR3 nucleotides are TGTGCCAGCAGCACTGGACTCACCGGGGAGCTGTTTTTT. The encoded protein is CASSTGLTGELFF.

This clone was observed once. V gene TRBV10-3 combines with J gene TRBJ1-5; 9 bases agree with TRBD1. The CDR3 has 15 residues. Germline loops: CDR1 ENHRY, CDR2 SYGVKD. The junction had 8 bases not matched to a gene; V was cut back by 6 bases and J by 5 bases. In DNA, the CDR3 is TGTGCCATCAGAGGAGACAGGGGGGTCGATCAGCCCCAGCATTTT. Its protein product is CAIRGDRGVDQPQHF.

This chain links TRBV25-1 with TRBJ2-5; the D gene is possibly TRBD1 (5 bases). The CDR3 consists of 15 residues. V was pared by 6 bases and J by 5 bases, with 19 bases between. Germline CDR1 is MGHDK and CDR2 is SYGVNS. The CDR3 loop is CASSKTTTGRETQYF. The CDR3, as DNA: TGTGCCAGCAGCAAGACAACTACAGGCCGGGAGACCCAGTACTTC. The variable domain in full, with the rest retrieved from reference TRBV25-1 and TRBJ2-5, is EADIYQTPRYLVIGTGKKITLECSQTMGHDKMYWYQQDPGMELHLIHYSYGVNSTEKGDLSSESTVSRIRTEHFPLTLESARPSHTSQYLCASSKTTTGRETQYFGPGTRLLVL.

V gene TRBV5-1 combines with J gene TRBJ2-5; D is perhaps TRBD1 or TRBD2 (5 bases each). CDR1 is SGHRS and CDR2 is YFSETQ in the germline V gene. CDR3 size: 14 residues. With 3 bases removed from V and 2 bases from J, the gap between germline ends came to 11 bases. The chain's CDR3 is CASSWETEQETQYF. CDR3 coding DNA: TGCGCCAGCAGCTGGGAGACAGAACAAGAGACCCAGTACTTC.

This clone was detected only a few times. CDR3 region: CASSLSGQRVYEQYF. CDR3 DNA sequence: TGTGCCAGCAGCCTATCAGGACAGAGAGTATACGAGCAGTACTTC. The chain combines TRBV9 with TRBJ2-7; perhaps TRBD1 as D (6 bases). The CDR3 consists of 15 residues. V was cut by 4 bases and J by 4 bases, with 18 bases left in between. The germline gives CDR1 SGDLS, CDR2 YYNGEE.

The genes are TRBV25-1 and TRBJ1-1; tentatively, D is TRBD1 (6 bases). Germline CDR1 and CDR2: MGHDK and SYGVNS. Trimming shortened V by 5 bases and J by 4 bases, and 17 bases separated the two germline ends. This CDR3 is built from 15 residues. The CDR3 bases are TGTGCCAGCAGTATGCCGGGGGGGCATGGCACTGAAGCTTTCTTT. Encoded protein: CASSMPGGHGTEAFF. Complete variable domain (other parts from reference TRBV25-1 and TRBJ1-1): EADIYQTPRYLVIGTGKKITLECSQTMGHDKMYWYQQDPGMELHLIHYSYGVNSTEKGDLSSESTVSRIRTEHFPLTLESARPSHTSQYLCASSMPGGHGTEAFFGQGTRLTVV.

The CDR3 DNA is TGTGCCAGCAGCCCGACTAGCGCCTCGAGGGAGACCCAGTACTTC. Its translation is CASSPTSASRETQYF. This chain links TRBV7-3 with TRBJ2-5, with 8 bases that match TRBD2. Losses at the gene ends were 5 bases for V and 5 bases for J; bases not matched to a gene: 10. This CDR3 spans 15 amino acids. In germline, CDR1 is SGHTA, CDR2 FQGTGA.

The chain recombines TRBV2 with TRBJ2-7, with 9 bases aligning to TRBD1. CDR1 SNHLY and CDR2 FYNNEI come from the germline V gene. Trimming removed 5 bases from V and 3 bases from J; junction bases left unmatched: 5. There are 14 residues in the CDR3. For the CDR3, the DNA is TGTGCCAGCAGTCATGGACAGGGGAGCTACGAGCAGTACTTC. It codes for CASSHGQGSYEQYF.

The chain couples TRBV6-1 to TRBJ1-5, with a possible D match to TRBD1 (5 bases). CDR3 size: 12 residues. Germline V CDR1 and CDR2: MNHNS, SASEGT. Trimming removed 6 bases from V and 5 bases from J, with 8 bases in between. CDR3 DNA: TGTGCCAGCAGGGCAGGGTATCAGCCCCAGCATTTT. Translation gives CASRAGYQPQHF.

CDR3: CASSLSSGNTIYF. The CDR3, as DNA: TGTGCCAGCAGCCTTTCTTCTGGAAACACCATATATTTT. The chain combines TRBV7-3 with TRBJ1-3; D uncertain. Germline V gene data show CDR1 as SGHTA and CDR2 as FQGTGA. The CDR3 is made up of 13 amino acids. The V and J ends lost 5 bases and 1 base respectively, with 6 bases between them. The whole variable domain, remainder taken from reference TRBV7-3 and TRBJ1-3, is GAGVSQTPSNKVTEKGKYVELRCDPISGHTALYWYRQSLGQGPEFLIYFQGTGAADDSGLPNDRFFAVRPEGSVSTLKIQRTERGDSAVYLCASSLSSGNTIYFGEGSWLTVV.

The J gene is TRBJ1-5, the V gene TRBV2, with D uncertain. V was cut by 4 bases and J by 0 bases, with 7 bases left in between. The V gene's germline CDR1 is SNHLY and CDR2 FYNNEI. This CDR3 region has 14 residues. The CDR3 loop is CASSGTASNQPQHF. The DNA of the CDR3 is TGTGCCAGCAGTGGAACAGCTAGCAATCAGCCCCAGCATTTT.

The DNA for the CDR3 is TGTGCCAGCAGTGAAGCCCGCCTGTCGTGGGCGGGGGCGGGGAAGACCCAGTACTTC. Translation gives CASSEARLSWAGAGKTQYF. The chain recombines TRBV6-1 with TRBJ2-5; tentative D call: TRBD2 (7 bases). The germline gives CDR1 MNHNS, CDR2 SASEGT. This CDR3 is 19 amino acids long. The V end was cut by 0 bases, the J end by 6 bases, with 26 bases between.

The chain uses TRBV7-2 and TRBJ1-1, with D maybe TRBD1 (5 bases). The V end was cut by 4 bases, the J end by 2 bases, with 17 bases between. Germline V gives CDR1 SGHTA, CDR2 FQGNSA. This CDR3 has 16 amino acids. The CDR3 DNA is TGTGCCAGCAGCTCCGATGGGGCAGGGAAAAACACTGAAGCTTTCTTT. Encoded protein: CASSSDGAGKNTEAFF.

The chain employs TRBV29-1 and TRBJ2-1; D is possibly TRBD1 or TRBD2 (5 bases each). V was cut by 0 bases and J by 4 bases, with 16 bases left in between. This CDR3 region has 16 residues. The germline V gene has CDR1 SQVTM and CDR2 ANQGSEA. The CDR3 bases are TGCAGCGTTGAAGACTTTCCGGGACCCGGATACAATGAGCAGTTCTTC. It is translated as CSVEDFPGPGYNEQFF.

This chain connects TRBV7-9 to TRBJ2-3; no clear D. The germline V gene has CDR1 SEHNR and CDR2 FQNEAQ (reference sequence). V dropped 3 bases and J dropped 4 bases, with 8 bases sitting between them. This CDR3 has 13 amino acids. The CDR3 loop reads CASSFSVPDTQYF. The CDR3, as DNA: TGTGCCAGCAGCTTCAGCGTCCCAGATACGCAGTATTTT.

This sequence joins TRBV29-1 and TRBJ2-1; 10 bases are a match to TRBD2. With V trimmed by 5 bases and J by 3 bases, 1 base remained unmatched. This CDR3 has 13 residues. CDR1 and CDR2 (germline): SQVTM, ANQGSEA. Here the CDR3 DNA reads TGCAGCGTTCGGACTAGCGGCTACAATGAGCAGTTCTTC. Translated: CSVRTSGYNEQFF.

The table lists this clone with a few counts. This sequence joins TRBV29-1 and TRBJ2-3; D is perhaps TRBD1 (6 bases). The V gene's germline CDR1 is SQVTM and CDR2 ANQGSEA. CDR3 length: 15 residues. Trimming cost V 3 bases and J 3 bases, with 16 bases left between them. CDR3: CSVEGGPRGTDTQYF. The CDR3 DNA is TGCAGCGTTGAGGGCGGGCCGAGGGGGACAGATACGCAGTATTTT.

This chain connects TRBV10-1 to TRBJ1-5; unclear D gene. V shed 6 bases and J shed 5 bases, with 11 bases lying between them. The CDR3 spans 13 residues. Germline-derived CDR1 and CDR2 are WNHNN and SYGVQD (reference sequence). The CDR3 DNA is TGCGCCAGCAGGACATCACACGATCAGCCCCAGCATTTT. Encoded protein: CASRTSHDQPQHF.

The chain has TRBV29-1 and TRBJ1-2; no clear D gene. The length of the CDR3 is 13 residues. Germline V lookup: CDR1 SQVTM, CDR2 ANQGSEA. Deletions cut 5 bases from V and 2 bases from J, with 12 bases between. In nucleotides, the CDR3 is TGCAGCGTTCTGAACAACGAAAACTATGGCTACACCTTC. Translated, it gives CSVLNNENYGYTF.

This chain connects TRBV19 to TRBJ1-4; D call uncertain. Germline V lookup: CDR1 LNHDA, CDR2 SQIVND (reference sequence). This CDR3 spans 12 amino acids. V dropped 5 bases and J dropped 8 bases, with 9 bases sitting between them. The CDR3 loop reads CASSEMGEKLFF. DNA of the CDR3: TGTGCCAGTAGTGAGATGGGCGAAAAACTGTTTTTT.

V and J are TRBV6-5 and TRBJ2-1, with no clear D. Germline V lookup: CDR1 MNHEY, CDR2 SVGAGI. The CDR3 has 11 amino acids. V was shortened by 1 base and J by 8 bases, with 3 bases between the two germline ends. CDR3 amino acids: CASSYYHEQFF. DNA for the CDR3: TGTGCCAGCAGTTACTATCATGAGCAGTTCTTC.

The chain recombines TRBV18 with TRBJ1-3; D unclear. From germline, CDR1 is KGHSH and CDR2 LQKENI. The V gene lost 2 bases and the J gene lost 2 bases, with 7 bases spanning the gap. The CDR3 runs to 14 residues. CDR3 coding DNA: TGTGCCAGCTCACCAGGGGTCGCTGGAAACACCATATATTTT. It translates to CASSPGVAGNTIYF.

This chain connects TRBV7-3 to TRBJ1-1, with 7 positions matching TRBD1. With 2 bases clipped from V and 4 bases from J, the junction kept 4 bases outside the gene matches. CDR3 length equals 14 residues. Germline V gene sequence: CDR1 SGHTA, CDR2 FQGTGA. The CDR3 region is CASSLGRGATEAFF. As DNA, the CDR3 is TGTGCCAGCAGCTTAGGCAGGGGGGCCACTGAAGCTTTCTTT.

The sample holds a few counts of this clone. The V and J genes are TRBV4-1 and TRBJ2-7; a possible D gene is TRBD2 (5 bases). V dropped 4 bases and J dropped 2 bases, with 15 bases sitting between them. CDR3 length: 15 amino acids. In germline, CDR1 is MGHRA, CDR2 YSYEKL. CDR3 nucleotides: TGCGCCAGCAGCCTACCTAGGACGGGAACCTACGAGCAGTACTTC. This translates into CASSLPRTGTYEQYF.